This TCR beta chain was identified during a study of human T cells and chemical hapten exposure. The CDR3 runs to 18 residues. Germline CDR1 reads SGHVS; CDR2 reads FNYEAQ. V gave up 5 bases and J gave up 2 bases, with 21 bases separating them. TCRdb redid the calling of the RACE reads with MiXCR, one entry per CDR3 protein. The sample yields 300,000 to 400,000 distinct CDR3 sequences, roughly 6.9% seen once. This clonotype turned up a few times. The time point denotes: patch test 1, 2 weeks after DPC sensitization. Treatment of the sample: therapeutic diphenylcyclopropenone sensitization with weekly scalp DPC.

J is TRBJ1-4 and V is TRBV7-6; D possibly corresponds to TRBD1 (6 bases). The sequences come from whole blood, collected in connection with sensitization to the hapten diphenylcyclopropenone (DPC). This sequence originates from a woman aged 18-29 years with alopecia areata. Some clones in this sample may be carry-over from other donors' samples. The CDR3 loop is CASSPTGTTPQTNEKLFF. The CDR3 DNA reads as TGTGCCAGCAGCCCTACCGGGACAACTCCACAGACTAATGAAAAACTGTTTTTT.